This T cell receptor beta chain stems from a study of T cell responses to AZD1222 COVID-19 vaccine. On the study more broadly: Second-dose intervals of approximately 4 or approximately 12 weeks were pooled. Study results and caveats: Only 5 or 6 people who got AZD1222 tested seropositive at baseline. The study reported that nearly half of spike-specific TCRs target unmutated variant regions. Donors, mostly white British, included more females; clonal diversity was possibly underestimated.

The CDR3 extends over 14 amino acids. V was clipped by 4 bases and J by 5 bases, with 13 bases between them. Germline values: CDR1 SGHRS, CDR2 YFSETQ. The data were produced by immunoSEQ multiplex PCR, yet TCRdb's version contains in-frame clones alone and is incomplete. The sample lists 140,000 to 150,000 clones, just over 90% occurring once. Regarding this clone: Its antigen is as yet unknown.

The source was peripheral blood, collected on day 0 of AZD1222 vaccination. V usage is TRBV5-1 and J usage is TRBJ2-1, with unresolved D. The origin of this receptor is an adult in good health. This chain's CDR3 is CASSVRRADNEQFF. The DNA of the CDR3 is TGCGCCAGCAGCGTGAGACGGGCGGACAATGAGCAGTTCTTC.